This T cell receptor beta chain came from a study of human T cells and chemical hapten exposure. Study outcomes and limitations: Positive correlation was observed between PT1 expanded TCR counts and patch test score.

Time point indicated: patch test 2, 6 weeks after DPC sensitization. The treatment: therapeutic diphenylcyclopropenone sensitization with weekly scalp DPC. Each CDR3 protein is one row after TCRdb ran MiXCR on the RACE reads. The sample contains more than 90,000 distinct CDR3 sequences, approximately 10% of which appear only once. This clonotype was counted only a few times. Its antigen remains unidentified. The sequence derives from a woman between 35 and 50 years old with alopecia areata. Some clones in this sample may be carry-over from other donors' samples. This material consisted of whole blood, taken in connection with sensitization to the hapten diphenylcyclopropenone (DPC).

The CDR3 reads CAWRAGGDGYTF. CDR3 bases: TGTGCCTGGAGGGCAGGGGGCGATGGCTACACCTTC. The J gene is TRBJ1-2, the V gene TRBV30, with TRBD1 identical over 8 bases. J was trimmed by 6 bases and V by 3 bases; bases with no gene match: 3. This CDR3 spans 12 amino acids. In germline, CDR1 is GTSNPN, CDR2 SVGIG (reference sequence). Drawing the rest from reference TRBV30 and TRBJ1-2, the complete variable domain is SQTIHQWPATLVQPVGSPLSLECTVEGTSNPNLYWYRQAAGRGLQLLFYSVGIGQISSEVPQNLSASRPQDRQFILSSKKLLLSDSGFYLCAWRAGGDGYTFGSGTRLTVV.